Shown below are 2 T cell receptor beta chains from a single sample sequenced in a study of shared clonotypes between healthy human individuals. Assay: immunoSEQ multiplex PCR; the TCRdb copy retains only in-frame clones and omits some. Here the sample spans 950,000 to 1,200,000 clones, 60% to 80% being singletons. The sample was memory CD4+ T cells from PBMCs. Subset described: CD45RA-negative fraction. These receptors all stem from a man in his late teens or twenties in good health. Some clones in this sample may be carry-over from other donors' samples.

This clone was recorded only once. The chain carries TRBV5-1 and TRBJ2-5; possibly TRBD2 for D (7 bases). The CDR3 consists of 17 residues. Per germline, CDR1 SGHRS and CDR2 YFSETQ. The V end lost 2 bases, the J end lost 5 bases, and 22 bases lay between the germline ends. CDR3 coding DNA: TGCGCCAGCAGCTTCTCCGGGGGGCCTGGTCAAAGGGAGACCCAGTACTTC. This encodes CASSFSGGPGQRETQYF.

This clone was counted between two and nine times. V usage is TRBV5-1 and J usage is TRBJ2-6, with D perhaps matching TRBD2 (6 bases). Germline V gene lookup returns CDR1 SGHRS and CDR2 YFSETQ. The CDR3 loop spans 16 amino acids. V was shortened by 7 bases and J by 0 bases, with 14 bases between the two germline ends. CDR3 region: CASSARGSSGANVLTF. The CDR3 nucleotides are TGCGCCAGCTCGGCGCGGGGCAGCTCTGGGGCCAACGTCCTGACTTTC.